This T cell receptor beta chain originates from a study of identical twins (dated by TCRdb to between 2015 and 2016). About the full investigation: To test whether fetal clonotypes persist, this study deep-sequenced TCR alpha and beta repertoires from monozygotic twins, from unrelated adults of various ages, and from cord blood. To rule out contamination, the twin experiments were replicated at different times with different library preparation protocols. The investigation overall reported the following: Zero-insertion analyses could be partly confounded by invariant T cells such as MAIT and iNKT, although diverse VJ usage argued against such confounding for most clonotypes. Abundant cord blood beta clonotypes carried fewer insertions; young adult naive repertoires showed a weaker similar trend, while memory repertoires showed none. Conclusions relied on cross-sectional statistical analysis, since the same donors could not be followed over many years. Recombination models systematically underestimated out-of-frame TCR alpha sharing in monozygotic twins but agreed with sharing between unrelated individuals. Excess twin sharing in beta out-of-frame sequences was weaker because fewer shared sequences lowered the signal-to-noise ratio. Compared with coincidental sharing between unrelated individuals, out-of-frame TCR alpha sequences shared between twins had an excess of sequences with low generation probability.

To prepare the library, 5' RACE was applied. Sequenced using an Illumina HiSeq 2000. Template switching added a universal primer binding site, and the final cDNA carried a unique molecular identifier that allowed TCR cDNA molecules to be counted accurately. Specific primers in the conserved constant-segment region were used to synthesize first-strand cDNA for the TCR alpha and beta chains. To control for contamination, every cDNA library carried two barcodes: a SMART-Mk sample barcode plus Illumina barcodes. TruSeq adapter sequences and Illumina sample barcodes were added in two successive PCR steps. The Illumina HiSeq platform was used with custom primers to sequence TCR alpha and beta cDNA libraries. From the authors' description of their analysis: Unique molecular identifiers were extracted from raw reads with MiGEC, and CDR3 positions were determined with MiXCR. Recombination models were inferred per individual with the repgenHMM and IGoR tools using an EM algorithm. The tcR package in R was used for shared clonotype analysis, with sharing normalized by the product of cloneset sizes. To study raw recombination without the effects of thymic and clonal selection, out-of-frame nonproductive sequences were analyzed. TCRdb applied fastp at Q25 and MiXCR to the public reads, then kept only in-frame beta chains. CDR3 protein sequences are deduplicated, and each keeps its most common genes and DNA. The V and J calls come from TCRdb's annotation, not from the publication. The sample yields roughly 700,000 distinct CDR3 sequences; over 8.5% were counted once. Jointly, the top ten make up about 0.98% of the sample.

This clonotype was seen at least ten times. Its target antigen remains unknown. The input lacks base qualities; no much larger clone sits a single base away. A distance of 17 bases separates the germline ends of V and J, which lose 5 bases and 4 bases respectively. The germline V gene (reference sequence) gives CDR1 as DFQATT and CDR2 as SNEGSKA. The CDR3, from cysteine to phenylalanine, totals 15 residues. Just CDR3 DNA is preserved here, 45 bases in frame from base 1. All donors were healthy Caucasians. Three pairs of female monozygotic twins, all aged 18 to 29 years, were included in the twin cohort. The RNA used for TCR libraries was isolated from peripheral blood mononuclear cells. The sample was also linked to a second study, of yellow fever vaccine responses in identical twins. The second publication reports: The T cell response to vaccination in identical twins was reported by the authors to appear partly convergent and partly personalized. In identical twins, the study followed T cell clones that responded to the vaccine with precision.

Sample: PBMCs. This TCR was recovered from a young woman in good health. The chain is encoded by TRBV20-1 joined to TRBJ1-4, with the D gene not clear enough to name. The CDR3 has the sequence CSAYRSALGNEKLFF. The nucleotide sequence reads as follows: TGCAGTGCTTACCGGTCAGCGCTGGGTAATGAAAAACTGTTTTTT.